The sample holds many counts of the clone carrying this TCR beta chain. Its target is not known. Ophthalmopathy cases scored 3 or more on the Clinical Activity Score and 4 or more on NOSPECS grade, with duration below 3 months. Lactation, pregnancy, other autoimmune disease or uncontrolled infection led to exclusion of patients. The data originate from a study of T cells in Graves' hyperthyroidism and ophthalmopathy. Study summary: Pretreatment peripheral blood was obtained at initial diagnosis. The study, taken as a whole, reports: Blood samples included most of the expanded thyroid clonotypes exceeding 0.001.

There were TCR beta CDR3 regions amplified from RNA transcripts. When the TCR CDR3 underwent first-round RT-PCR, the HTBI primer set was used. TCRdb re-called the multiplex PCR reads through MiXCR, storing one row per CDR3 protein. The sample includes around 520,000 distinct CDR3 sequences, around a quarter seen only once; the top ten take 11%. V lost 5 bases, J lost 4 bases, and 12 bases lay in between. The CDR3 totals 13 residues. Germline V lookup: CDR1 MNHEY, CDR2 SMNVEV (reference sequence). The chain combines TRBV27 with TRBJ2-7; no clear D gene. The receptor was derived from a woman between 25 and 40 years old with Graves' ophthalmopathy. Material: blood. The CDR3 loop is CASSPRPDYEQYF. Written as DNA, the CDR3 is TGTGCCAGCAGTCCCAGGCCGGATTACGAGCAGTACTTC.